This TCR beta chain emerged from a study of cytomegalovirus exposure and HLA in healthy donors. Overall study findings and caveats: Most of the TCR beta V segments (in an earlier analysis) were productive either about 87% or about 30% of the time. Later on, analysis showed that most CMV-associated TCR beta chains appeared to be HLA-restricted.

Worth noting for this clone: Its antigen is undetermined.

Researchers ran the PCR with 60 Vbeta and 13 Jbeta primers. Profiled with immunoSEQ multiplex PCR; TCRdb holds only in-frame clones, not every one. The profile shows approximately 140,000 clones, approximately 80% of them singletons. The specimen was PBMCs. This receptor was identified in a woman in her thirties or forties in good health and CMV-seropositive.

The CDR3 loop is CASSPRDRGSGANVLTF. The DNA for the CDR3 is TGCGCCAGCAGCCCACGGGACAGGGGCTCTGGGGCCAACGTCCTGACTTTC. The V and J genes are TRBV4-1 and TRBJ2-6, with TRBD1 matching 10 bases. CDR1 is MGHRA and CDR2 is YSYEKL in the germline V gene. The CDR3 contains 17 residues. V lost 4 bases and J lost 0; bases outside the gene matches: 3.